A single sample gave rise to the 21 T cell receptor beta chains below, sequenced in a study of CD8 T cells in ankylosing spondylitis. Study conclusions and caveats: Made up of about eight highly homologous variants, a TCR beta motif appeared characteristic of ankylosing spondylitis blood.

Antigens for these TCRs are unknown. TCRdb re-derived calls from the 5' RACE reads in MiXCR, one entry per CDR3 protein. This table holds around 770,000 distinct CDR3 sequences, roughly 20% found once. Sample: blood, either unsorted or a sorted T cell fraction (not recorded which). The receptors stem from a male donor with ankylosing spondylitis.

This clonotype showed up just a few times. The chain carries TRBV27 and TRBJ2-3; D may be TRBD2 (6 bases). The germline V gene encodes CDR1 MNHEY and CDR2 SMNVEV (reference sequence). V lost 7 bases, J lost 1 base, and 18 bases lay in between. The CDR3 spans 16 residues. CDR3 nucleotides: TGTGCCAGCACTGGTATTGGGGGGTTTGGCACAGATACGCAGTATTTT. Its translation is CASTGIGGFGTDTQYF.

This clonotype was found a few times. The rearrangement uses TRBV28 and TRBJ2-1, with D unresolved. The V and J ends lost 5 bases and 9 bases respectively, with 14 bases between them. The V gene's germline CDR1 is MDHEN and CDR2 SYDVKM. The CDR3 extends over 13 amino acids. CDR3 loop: CASSTPLSGEQFF. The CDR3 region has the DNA TGTGCCAGCAGTACCCCTTTATCTGGTGAGCAGTTCTTC.

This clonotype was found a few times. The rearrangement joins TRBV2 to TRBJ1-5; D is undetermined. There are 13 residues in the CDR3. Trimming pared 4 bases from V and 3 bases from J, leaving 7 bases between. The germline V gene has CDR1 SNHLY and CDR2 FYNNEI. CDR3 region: CASSVGYNQPQHF. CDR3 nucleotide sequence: TGTGCCAGCAGTGTCGGCTACAATCAGCCCCAGCATTTT.

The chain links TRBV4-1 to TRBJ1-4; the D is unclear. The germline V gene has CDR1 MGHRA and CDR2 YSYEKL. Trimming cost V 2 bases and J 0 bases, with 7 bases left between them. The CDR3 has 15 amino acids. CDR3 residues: CASSQWQTTNEKLFF. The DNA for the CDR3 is TGCGCCAGCAGCCAATGGCAAACAACTAATGAAAAACTGTTTTTT.

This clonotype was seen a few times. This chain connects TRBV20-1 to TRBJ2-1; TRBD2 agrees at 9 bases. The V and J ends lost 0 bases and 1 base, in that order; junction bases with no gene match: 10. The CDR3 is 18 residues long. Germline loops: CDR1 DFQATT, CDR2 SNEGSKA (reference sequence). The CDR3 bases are TGCAGTGCTAGAGATACCCACGAGCGGGAGGTGTCCTACAATGAGCAGTTCTTC. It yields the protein CSARDTHEREVSYNEQFF.

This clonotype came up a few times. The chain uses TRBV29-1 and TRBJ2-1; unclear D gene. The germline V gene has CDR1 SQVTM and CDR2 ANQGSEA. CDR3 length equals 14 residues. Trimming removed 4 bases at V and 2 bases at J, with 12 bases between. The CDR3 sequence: CSVVVAFPYNEQFF. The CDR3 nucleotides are TGCAGCGTTGTAGTCGCCTTTCCCTACAATGAGCAGTTCTTC.

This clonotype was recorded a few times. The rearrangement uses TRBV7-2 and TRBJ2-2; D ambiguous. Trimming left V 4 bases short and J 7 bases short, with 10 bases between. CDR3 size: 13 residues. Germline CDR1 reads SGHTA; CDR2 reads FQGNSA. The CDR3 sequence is CASSSPVGGELFF. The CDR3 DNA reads TGTGCCAGCAGCTCACCGGTGGGCGGGGAGCTGTTTTTT.

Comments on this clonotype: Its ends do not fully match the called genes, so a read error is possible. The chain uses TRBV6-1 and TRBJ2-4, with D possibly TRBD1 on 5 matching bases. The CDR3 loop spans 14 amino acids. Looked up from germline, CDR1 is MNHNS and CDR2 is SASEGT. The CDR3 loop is CASTATGYKDIQYF. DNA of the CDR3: TGTGCCAGCACCGCAACAGGATACAAAGACATTCAGTACTTC.

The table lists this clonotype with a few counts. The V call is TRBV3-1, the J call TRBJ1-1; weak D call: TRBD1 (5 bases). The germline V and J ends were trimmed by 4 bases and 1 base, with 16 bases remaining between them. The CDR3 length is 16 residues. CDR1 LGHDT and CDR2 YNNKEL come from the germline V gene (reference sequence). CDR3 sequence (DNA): TGTGCCAGCAGCCCACAATCCAGGGCCCCGAACACTGAAGCTTTCTTT. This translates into CASSPQSRAPNTEAFF.

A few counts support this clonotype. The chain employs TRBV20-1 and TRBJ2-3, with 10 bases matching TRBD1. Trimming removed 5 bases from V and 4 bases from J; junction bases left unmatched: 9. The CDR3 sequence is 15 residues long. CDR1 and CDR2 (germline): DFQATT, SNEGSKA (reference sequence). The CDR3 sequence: CSASSRDRGPDTQYF. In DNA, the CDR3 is TGCAGTGCTTCCTCGCGGGACAGGGGCCCAGATACGCAGTATTTT.

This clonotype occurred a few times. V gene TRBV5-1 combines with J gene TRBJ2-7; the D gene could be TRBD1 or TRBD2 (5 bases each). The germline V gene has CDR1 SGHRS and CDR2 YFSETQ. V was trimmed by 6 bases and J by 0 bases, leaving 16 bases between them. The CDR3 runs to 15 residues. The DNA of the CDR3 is TGCGCCAGCAAAAAGGGACGGGACGCCTCCTACGAGCAGTACTTC. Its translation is CASKKGRDASYEQYF.

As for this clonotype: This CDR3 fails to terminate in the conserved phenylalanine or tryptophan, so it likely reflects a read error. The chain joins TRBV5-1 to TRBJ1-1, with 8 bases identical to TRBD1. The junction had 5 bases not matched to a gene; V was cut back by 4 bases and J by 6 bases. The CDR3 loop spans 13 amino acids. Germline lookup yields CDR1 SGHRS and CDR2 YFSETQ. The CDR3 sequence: CASSQIQGAEAFL. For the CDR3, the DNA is TGCGCCAGCAGCCAGATACAGGGGGCTGAAGCTTTCCTT.

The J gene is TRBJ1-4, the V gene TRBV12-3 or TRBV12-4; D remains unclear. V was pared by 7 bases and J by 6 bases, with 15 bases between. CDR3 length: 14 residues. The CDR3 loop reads CASKAEALDEKLFF. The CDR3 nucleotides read TGTGCCAGCAAGGCTGAGGCTTTGGATGAAAAACTGTTTTTT.

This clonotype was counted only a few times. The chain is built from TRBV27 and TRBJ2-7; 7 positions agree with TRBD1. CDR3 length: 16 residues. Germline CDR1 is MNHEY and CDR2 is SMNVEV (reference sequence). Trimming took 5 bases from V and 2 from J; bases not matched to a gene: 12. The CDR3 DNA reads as TGTGCCAGCAGTCCGTCAACAGGGGAGCGCACCTACGAGCAGTACTTC. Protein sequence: CASSPSTGERTYEQYF.

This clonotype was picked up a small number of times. CDR3 in amino acids: CASGLEGESGGQADTQYF. DNA of the CDR3: TGTGCTAGTGGTTTGGAGGGGGAGAGCGGGGGGCAGGCAGATACGCAGTATTTT. V and J are TRBV12-5 and TRBJ2-3; the match to TRBD2 covers 9 bases. V lost 1 base and J lost 4; bases outside the gene matches: 12. There are 18 residues in the CDR3. Germline V gives CDR1 LGHNT, CDR2 FRNRAP.

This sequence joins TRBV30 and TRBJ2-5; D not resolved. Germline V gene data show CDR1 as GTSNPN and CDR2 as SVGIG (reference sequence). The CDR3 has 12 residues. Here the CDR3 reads CALWKLGETQYF. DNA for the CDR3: TGTGCATTGTGGAAGCTGGGAGAGACCCAGTACTTC.

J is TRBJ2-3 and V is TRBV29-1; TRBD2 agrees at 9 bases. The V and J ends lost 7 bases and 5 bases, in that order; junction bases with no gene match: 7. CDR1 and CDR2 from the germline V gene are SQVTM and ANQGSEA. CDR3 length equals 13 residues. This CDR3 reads CSATAGGGDTQYF. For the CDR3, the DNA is TGCAGCGCCACAGCGGGAGGTGGAGATACGCAGTATTTT.

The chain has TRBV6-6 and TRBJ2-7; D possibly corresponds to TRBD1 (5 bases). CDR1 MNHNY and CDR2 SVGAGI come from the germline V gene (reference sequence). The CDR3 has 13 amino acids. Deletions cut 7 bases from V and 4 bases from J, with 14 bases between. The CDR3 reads CASKETGPYEQYF. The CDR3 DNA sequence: TGTGCCAGCAAAGAAACAGGTCCTTACGAGCAGTACTTC.

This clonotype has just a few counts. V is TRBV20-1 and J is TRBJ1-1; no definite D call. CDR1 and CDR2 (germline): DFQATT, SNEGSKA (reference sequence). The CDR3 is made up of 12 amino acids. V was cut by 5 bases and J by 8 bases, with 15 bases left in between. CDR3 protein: CSAPKPGREAFF. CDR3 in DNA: TGCAGTGCTCCGAAGCCCGGGCGGGAAGCTTTCTTT.

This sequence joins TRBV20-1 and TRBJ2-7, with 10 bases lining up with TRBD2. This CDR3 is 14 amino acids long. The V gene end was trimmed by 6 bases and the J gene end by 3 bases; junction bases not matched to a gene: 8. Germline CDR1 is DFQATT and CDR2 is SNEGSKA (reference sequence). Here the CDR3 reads CSAETSGDFYEQYF. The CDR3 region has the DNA TGCAGTGCCGAAACTAGCGGGGACTTCTACGAGCAGTACTTC.

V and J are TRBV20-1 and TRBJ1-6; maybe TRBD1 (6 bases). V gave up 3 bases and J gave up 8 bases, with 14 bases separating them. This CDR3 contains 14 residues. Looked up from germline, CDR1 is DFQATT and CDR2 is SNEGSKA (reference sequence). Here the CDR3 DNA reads TGCAGTGCTAGGGCCGGGACACGGGATTCACCCCTCCACTTT. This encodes CSARAGTRDSPLHF.